The source of this T cell receptor (beta chain) is a study of graft-versus-host responses after intestinal transplantation. Germline CDR1 reads LNHDA; CDR2 reads SQIVND (reference sequence). CDR3 length equals 14 residues. The germline V and J ends were trimmed by 8 bases and 0 bases, with 11 bases remaining between them. Findings of the study overall: Peak circulating GvH clone levels were associated with early post-transplant HvG declines.

Notes on this clone: Antigen specificity is unknown.

Profiling relied on immunoSEQ multiplex PCR, and the TCRdb table lists in-frame clones only, not all of them. The top ten clones hold 0.95% to 1.5% of a sample with roughly 100,000 clones, 93% of them seen once. This clonotype was sampled from a human donor who received an intestinal transplant. Sample: unstimulated CD8+ T cells sorted from spleen or lymph node cells, taken before intestinal transplant. The genes are TRBV19 and TRBJ1-3; a weak D match, TRBD1 (5 bases). The DNA of the CDR3 is TGTGCCAGTTGGACACTTTCCTCTGGAAACACCATATATTTT. This gives the protein CASWTLSSGNTIYF. Supplemented by reference TRBV19 and TRBJ1-3, the full variable domain reads DGGITQSPKYLFRKEGQNVTLSCEQNLNHDAMYWYRQDPGQGLRLIYYSQIVNDFQKGDIAEGYSVSREKKESFPLTVTSAQKNPTAFYLCASWTLSSGNTIYFGEGSWLTVV.